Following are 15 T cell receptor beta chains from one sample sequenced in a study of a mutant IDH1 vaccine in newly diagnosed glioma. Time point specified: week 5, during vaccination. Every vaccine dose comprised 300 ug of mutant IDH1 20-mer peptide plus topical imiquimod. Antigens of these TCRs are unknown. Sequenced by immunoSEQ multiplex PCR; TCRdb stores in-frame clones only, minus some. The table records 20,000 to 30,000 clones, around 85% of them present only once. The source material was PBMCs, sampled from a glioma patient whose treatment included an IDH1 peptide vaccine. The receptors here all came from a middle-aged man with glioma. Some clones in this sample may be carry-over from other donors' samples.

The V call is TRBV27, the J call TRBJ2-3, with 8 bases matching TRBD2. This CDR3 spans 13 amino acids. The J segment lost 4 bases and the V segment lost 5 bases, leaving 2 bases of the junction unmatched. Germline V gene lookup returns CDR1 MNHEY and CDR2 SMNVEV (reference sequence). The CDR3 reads CASSLTSADTQYF. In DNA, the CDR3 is TGTGCCAGCAGTCTGACTAGCGCAGATACGCAGTATTTT.

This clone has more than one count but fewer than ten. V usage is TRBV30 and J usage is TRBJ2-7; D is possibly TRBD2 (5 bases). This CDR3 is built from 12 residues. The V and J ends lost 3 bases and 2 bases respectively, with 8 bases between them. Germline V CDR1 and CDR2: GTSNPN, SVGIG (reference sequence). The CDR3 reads CAWSVGTYEQYF. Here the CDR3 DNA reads TGTGCCTGGAGCGTCGGGACCTACGAGCAGTACTTC. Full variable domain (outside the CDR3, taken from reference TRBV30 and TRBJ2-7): SQTIHQWPATLVQPVGSPLSLECTVEGTSNPNLYWYRQAAGRGLQLLFYSVGIGQISSEVPQNLSASRPQDRQFILSSKKLLLSDSGFYLCAWSVGTYEQYFGPGTRLTVT.

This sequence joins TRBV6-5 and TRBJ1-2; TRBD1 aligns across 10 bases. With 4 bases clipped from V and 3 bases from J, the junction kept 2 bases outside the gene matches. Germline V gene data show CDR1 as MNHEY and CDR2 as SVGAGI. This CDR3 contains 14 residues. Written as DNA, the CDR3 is TGTGCCAGCAGTTCGGGACAGGGGCACTATGGCTACACCTTC. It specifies CASSSGQGHYGYTF.

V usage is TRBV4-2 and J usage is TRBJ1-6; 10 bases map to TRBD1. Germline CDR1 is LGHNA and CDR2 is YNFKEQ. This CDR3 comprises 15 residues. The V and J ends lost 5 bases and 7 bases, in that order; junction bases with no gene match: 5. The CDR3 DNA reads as TGTGCCAGCAGCGACCGGGACAGGGGAAATTCACCCCTCCACTTT. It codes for CASSDRDRGNSPLHF.

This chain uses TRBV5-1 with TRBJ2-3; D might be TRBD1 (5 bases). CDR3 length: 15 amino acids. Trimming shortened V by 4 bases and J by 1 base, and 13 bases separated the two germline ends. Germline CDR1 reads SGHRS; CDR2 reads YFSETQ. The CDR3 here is CASSIQGWRTDTQYF. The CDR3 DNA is TGCGCCAGCAGCATCCAGGGCTGGCGCACAGATACGCAGTATTTT.

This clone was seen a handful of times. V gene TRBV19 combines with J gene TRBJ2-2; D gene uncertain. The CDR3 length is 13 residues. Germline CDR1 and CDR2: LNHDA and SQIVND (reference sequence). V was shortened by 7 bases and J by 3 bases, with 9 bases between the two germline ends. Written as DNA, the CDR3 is TGTGCCAGTAAACCTCGGCACACCGGGGAGCTGTTTTTT. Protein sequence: CASKPRHTGELFF.

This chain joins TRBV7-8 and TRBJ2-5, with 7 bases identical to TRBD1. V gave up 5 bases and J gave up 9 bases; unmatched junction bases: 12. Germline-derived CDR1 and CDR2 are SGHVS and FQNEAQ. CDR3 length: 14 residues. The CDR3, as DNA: TGTGCCAGCAGCCTCGACAGGGTAAAAGGTCCCCAGTACTTC. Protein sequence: CASSLDRVKGPQYF.

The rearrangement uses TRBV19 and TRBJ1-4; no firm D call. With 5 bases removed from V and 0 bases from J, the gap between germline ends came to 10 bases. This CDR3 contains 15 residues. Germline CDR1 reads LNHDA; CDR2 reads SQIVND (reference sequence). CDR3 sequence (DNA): TGTGCCAGTAGTGCCGGAGTTGCAACTAATGAAAAACTGTTTTTT. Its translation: CASSAGVATNEKLFF.

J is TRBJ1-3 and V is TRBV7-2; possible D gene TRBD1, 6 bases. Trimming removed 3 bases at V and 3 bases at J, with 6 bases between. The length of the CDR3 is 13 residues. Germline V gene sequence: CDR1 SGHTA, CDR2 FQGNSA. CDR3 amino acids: CASSFRGGNTIYF. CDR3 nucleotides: TGTGCCAGCAGCTTCAGGGGTGGAAACACCATATATTTT.

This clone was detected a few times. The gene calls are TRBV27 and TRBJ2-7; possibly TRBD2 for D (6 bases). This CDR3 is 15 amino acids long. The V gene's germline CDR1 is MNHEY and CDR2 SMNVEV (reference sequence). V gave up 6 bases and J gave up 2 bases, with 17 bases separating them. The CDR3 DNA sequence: TGTGCCAGCAGGTACATTGCGGGGCGACCCTACGAGCAGTACTTC. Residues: CASRYIAGRPYEQYF.

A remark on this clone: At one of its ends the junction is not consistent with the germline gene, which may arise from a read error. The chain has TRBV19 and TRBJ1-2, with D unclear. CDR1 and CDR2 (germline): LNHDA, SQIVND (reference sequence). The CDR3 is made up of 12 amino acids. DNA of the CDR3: TGTGCCAGTAGTTTAGACGTCTATGGCTACACCTTC. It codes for CASSLDVYGYTF.

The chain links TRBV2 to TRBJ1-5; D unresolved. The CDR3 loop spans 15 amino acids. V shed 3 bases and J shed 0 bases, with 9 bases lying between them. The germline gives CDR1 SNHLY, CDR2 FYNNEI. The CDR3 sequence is CASSDPPPSNQPQHF. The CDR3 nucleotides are TGTGCCAGCAGTGACCCGCCCCCTAGCAATCAGCCCCAGCATTTT.

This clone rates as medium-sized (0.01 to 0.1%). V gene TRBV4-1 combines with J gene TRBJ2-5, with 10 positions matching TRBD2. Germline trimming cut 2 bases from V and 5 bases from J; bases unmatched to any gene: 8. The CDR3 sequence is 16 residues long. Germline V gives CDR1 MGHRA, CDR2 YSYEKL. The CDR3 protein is CASSQKGGGLAETQYF. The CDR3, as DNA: TGCGCCAGCAGCCAAAAAGGGGGGGGACTAGCGGAGACCCAGTACTTC.

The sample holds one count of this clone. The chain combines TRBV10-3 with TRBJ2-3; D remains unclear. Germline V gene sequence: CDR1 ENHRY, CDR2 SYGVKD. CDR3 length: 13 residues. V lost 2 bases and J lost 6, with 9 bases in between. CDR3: CAISENGVDTQYF. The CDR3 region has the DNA TGTGCCATCAGTGAGAATGGGGTGGATACGCAGTATTTT.

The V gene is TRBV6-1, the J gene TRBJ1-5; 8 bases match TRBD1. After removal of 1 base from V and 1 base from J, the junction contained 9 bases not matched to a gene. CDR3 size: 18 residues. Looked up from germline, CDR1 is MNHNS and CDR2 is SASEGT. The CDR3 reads CASSEVQGARGSNQPQHF. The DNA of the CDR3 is TGTGCCAGCAGTGAAGTCCAGGGGGCCCGAGGAAGCAATCAGCCCCAGCATTTT.